This T cell receptor (beta chain) came from a study of identical twins. The germline V gene encodes CDR1 DFQATT and CDR2 SNEGSKA (reference sequence). Trimming removed 5 bases at V and 5 bases at J, with 16 bases between. The CDR3 spans 13 residues. Template switching (which added a universal primer site) was used, and cDNA carried unique molecular identifiers. TCRdb itself ran the 5' RACE reads through MiXCR, one entry per CDR3 protein. Of some 690,000 distinct CDR3 sequences listed, less than 25% were seen once; the top ten hold roughly 4.3%. A few counts support this clonotype. The same specimen was also included in a second study, on T cells expressing NK-cell markers. Turning to that study: Cells sorted as CD3+CD56+NKG2C+, CD3+CD56+NKG2C- and CD3+CD56-NKG2C+ T cells supplied the TCR beta repertoires. Seven donors tested HCMV-seropositive and one tested seronegative among the eight sequenced. The leading position in the CD3+CD56-NKG2C+ fraction of several donors also went to these clonotypes.

Sequenced material: PBMCs. The chain links TRBV20-1 to TRBJ2-7; D remains ambiguous. The receptor's source is a woman aged 18-29 years in good health. The CDR3 coding sequence is TGCAGTGCTCCTACTGGCCCTCCCCACGAGCAGTACTTC. This codes for CSAPTGPPHEQYF.